This T cell receptor (beta chain) derives from a study of shared T cell receptors in the human thymus. J gave up 2 bases and V 6 bases, and 11 bases lay outside the gene matches. The CDR3 contains 16 residues. Germline V lookup: CDR1 MDHEN, CDR2 SYDVKM. Assay: immunoSEQ multiplex PCR; the TCRdb copy retains only in-frame clones and omits some. This sample yields hundreds of thousands of clones, of which more than 75% are seen a single time; 0.0094% belongs to the top ten. These data also formed part of another study, on human thymus T cells.

This clonotype originated in a boy under three years old with a congenital heart defect. The chain links TRBV28 to TRBJ2-3; 7 positions match TRBD2. The sample taken for sequencing was thymocytes. In nucleotides, the CDR3 is TGTGCCAGCAGCCATCCTGGACTAGGTGTCACAGATACGCAGTATTTT. It encodes CASSHPGLGVTDTQYF.